The 9 T cell receptor beta chains presented below share a single source sample, sequenced in a study of T cells of healthy individuals. TCRdb processed the 5' RACE reads anew with MiXCR; each CDR3 protein has one entry. The data hold about 96,000 distinct CDR3 sequences, with approximately 18% observed a single time. These receptors originate from a human donor in good health.

The genes are TRBV7-2 and TRBJ1-6, with TRBD1 as a possible D gene (6 bases). There are 15 residues in the CDR3. Germline V gene sequence: CDR1 SGHTA, CDR2 FQGNSA. V was shortened by 1 base and J by 10 bases, with 14 bases between the two germline ends. Written as DNA, the CDR3 is TGTGCCAGCAGCTTAGTCGCAGGGACAAACTCACCCCTCCACTTT. This codes for CASSLVAGTNSPLHF.

This chain links TRBV20-1 with TRBJ2-1; 14 bases match TRBD2. The CDR3 is 17 residues long. Germline V gene sequence: CDR1 DFQATT, CDR2 SNEGSKA (reference sequence). V gave up 8 bases and J gave up 0 bases; unmatched junction bases: 9. The CDR3 bases are TGCAGTTCACCGGGACTAGCGGGAGTTCGCTCCTACAATGAGCAGTTCTTC. Amino acid sequence: CSSPGLAGVRSYNEQFF.

The V call is TRBV19, the J call TRBJ1-5; D might be TRBD1 (6 bases). CDR3 size: 16 residues. The V gene's germline CDR1 is LNHDA and CDR2 SQIVND (reference sequence). Trimming shortened V by 6 bases and J by 0 bases, and 15 bases separated the two germline ends. CDR3 region: CASRTRSGASNQPQHF. In DNA form, the CDR3 reads TGTGCCAGTAGAACCAGGTCAGGGGCTAGCAATCAGCCCCAGCATTTT.

The sample holds one count of this clonotype. The chain has TRBV7-2 and TRBJ2-7; D may correspond to TRBD1 or TRBD2 (5 bases each). Germline CDR1 is SGHTA and CDR2 is FQGNSA. With 5 bases removed from V and 2 bases from J, the gap between germline ends came to 13 bases. This CDR3 spans 14 amino acids. For the CDR3, the DNA is TGTGCCAGCAGCCCTCAGCAGGGACCCTACGAGCAGTACTTC. Translated: CASSPQQGPYEQYF.

This clonotype appeared a few times. The chain carries TRBV6-2 or TRBV6-3 and TRBJ2-2, with D hard to call. V was cut by 6 bases and J by 6 bases, with 8 bases left in between. CDR1 is MNHEY and CDR2 is SVGEGT in the germline V gene. CDR3 size: 12 residues. For the CDR3, the DNA is TGTGCCAGCAGGCACCACGCCGGGGAGCTGTTTTTT. Translating it yields CASRHHAGELFF.

The V and J genes are TRBV4-2 and TRBJ1-1; D possibly corresponds to TRBD1 (6 bases). Germline values: CDR1 LGHNA, CDR2 YNFKEQ. V was shortened by 0 bases and J by 2 bases, with 7 bases between the two germline ends. This CDR3 has 14 amino acids. Here the CDR3 reads CASSQEQGNTEAFF. The CDR3 DNA follows: TGTGCCAGCAGCCAAGAACAGGGAAACACTGAAGCTTTCTTT.

The chain recombines TRBV20-1 with TRBJ1-2; D may be TRBD1 (6 bases). The CDR3 has 15 residues. The germline V gene encodes CDR1 DFQATT and CDR2 SNEGSKA (reference sequence). V dropped 0 bases and J dropped 0 bases, with 11 bases sitting between them. The CDR3, as DNA: TGCAGTGCTAGAGAGGACAGTCCTGCTAACTATGGCTACACCTTC. Translation: CSAREDSPANYGYTF.

The sample holds a few counts of this clonotype. This chain joins TRBV20-1 and TRBJ1-6, with D possibly TRBD1 on 5 matching bases. Germline V gene lookup returns CDR1 DFQATT and CDR2 SNEGSKA (reference sequence). With 0 bases removed from V and 5 bases from J, the gap between germline ends came to 8 bases. The CDR3 has 14 amino acids. CDR3 in amino acids: CSARDAGNNSPLHF. CDR3 nucleotide sequence: TGCAGTGCTAGAGATGCAGGGAATAATTCACCCCTCCACTTT.

The J gene is TRBJ2-7, the V gene TRBV28, with a possible D match to TRBD1 (5 bases). The CDR3 runs to 16 residues. With 3 bases removed from V and 1 base from J, the gap between germline ends came to 16 bases. From germline, CDR1 is MDHEN and CDR2 SYDVKM. CDR3 region: CASSLSPHDSSYEQYF. The CDR3 nucleotides are TGTGCCAGCAGTTTGAGCCCTCATGACAGTTCCTACGAGCAGTACTTC.